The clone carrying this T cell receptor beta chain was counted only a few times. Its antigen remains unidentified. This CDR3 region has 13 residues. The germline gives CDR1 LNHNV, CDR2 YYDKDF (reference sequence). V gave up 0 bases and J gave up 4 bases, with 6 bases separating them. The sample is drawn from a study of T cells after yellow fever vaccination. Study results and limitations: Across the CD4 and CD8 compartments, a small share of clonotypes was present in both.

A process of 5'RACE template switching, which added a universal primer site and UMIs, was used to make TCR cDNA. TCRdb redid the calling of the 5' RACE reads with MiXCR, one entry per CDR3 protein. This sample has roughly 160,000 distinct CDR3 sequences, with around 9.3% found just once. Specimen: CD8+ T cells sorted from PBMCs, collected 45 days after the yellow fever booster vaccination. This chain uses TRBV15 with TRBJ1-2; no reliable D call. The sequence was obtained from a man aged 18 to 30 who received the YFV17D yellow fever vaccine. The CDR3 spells CATSRELLYGYTF. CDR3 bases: TGTGCCACCAGCAGAGAGCTCCTCTATGGCTACACCTTC.